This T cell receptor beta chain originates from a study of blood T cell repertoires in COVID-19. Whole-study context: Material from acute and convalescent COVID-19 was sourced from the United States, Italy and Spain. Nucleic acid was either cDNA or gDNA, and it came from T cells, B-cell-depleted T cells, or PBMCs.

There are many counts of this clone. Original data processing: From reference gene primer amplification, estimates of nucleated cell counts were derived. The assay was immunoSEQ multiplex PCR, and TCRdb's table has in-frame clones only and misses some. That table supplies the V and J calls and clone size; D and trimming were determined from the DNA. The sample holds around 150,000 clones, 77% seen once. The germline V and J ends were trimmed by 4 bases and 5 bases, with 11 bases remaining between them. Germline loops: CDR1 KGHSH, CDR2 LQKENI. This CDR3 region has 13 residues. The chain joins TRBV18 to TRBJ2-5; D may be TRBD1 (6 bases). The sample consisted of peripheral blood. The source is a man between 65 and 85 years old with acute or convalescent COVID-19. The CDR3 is CASSRDRSETQYF. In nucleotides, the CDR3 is TGTGCCAGCTCACGAGACAGGTCGGAGACCCAGTACTTC.